This T cell receptor (beta chain) was observed in a study of radiotherapy plus CTLA-4 blockade in lung cancer. Study as a whole: In around 17% of patients, objective responses were seen; 25% to 40% had disease control.

Study conclusions and caveats: Early clonal dynamics of blood T cells, together with interferon-beta, were reported as the best response predictor. TCR clones originating in tumors grew in number in blood after radiotherapy plus ipilimumab.

People whose metastatic non-small-cell lung cancer was chemo-refractory got focal radiation along with CTLA-4 blockade by ipilimumab. This CDR3 has 13 amino acids. The V and J ends lost 3 bases and 1 base respectively, with 10 bases between them. Per germline, CDR1 GTSNPN and CDR2 SVGIG (reference sequence). Sequencing was performed with immunoSEQ multiplex PCR; in TCRdb, only in-frame clones are kept and a portion is missing. This sample has around 55,000 clones; around 80% occur once, and the top ten carry 5% to 7.5%. This clone has a single count. Its antigen is not identified. The chain combines TRBV30 with TRBJ2-7; a weak D match, TRBD1 (6 bases). The sample in question was peripheral blood, obtained from a patient treated with radiotherapy plus ipilimumab. This TCR came from a human donor with non-small cell lung cancer whose response to radiotherapy plus ipilimumab could not be evaluated. This CDR3 is CAWSFTGSYEQYF. For the CDR3, the DNA is TGTGCCTGGAGCTTCACAGGGTCCTACGAGCAGTACTTC.